The T cell receptor (beta chain) under discussion was sequenced for a study of CXCR3-negative and CXCR3-positive naive CD8 T cells. Study outcomes and limitations: The TRB CDR3s that CXCR3-positive naive cells carried were more hydrophobic than those of CXCR3-negative naive cells.

Germline V gene data show CDR1 as SGHTA and CDR2 as FQGTGA. The CDR3 covers 12 residues. The study made its TRB cDNA libraries by 5' RACE, adding UMI labels. TCRdb reanalyzed the 5' RACE reads and collapses them to one entry per CDR3 protein, without DNA. The ten most abundant clones cover 0.5% to 0.55% of a sample with around 60,000 distinct CDR3 sequences. For this clonotype: Its matching antigen is unknown.

This TCR derives from a human donor in good health. Some clones in this sample may be carry-over from other donors' samples. Source material: naive CXCR3+ CD8+ T cells from blood. Sample subset: CD45RO-CCR7+CD27+CD95- naive CD8+ T cells expressing CXCR3 (TNR3+). The chain recombines TRBV7-3 with TRBJ2-3; the TRBD2 assignment by TCRdb is unverifiable without DNA. The CDR3 loop reads CASEQRGDTQYF.